This paragraph reports one T cell receptor (beta chain). Germline loops: CDR1 MDHEN, CDR2 SYDVKM. Unmatched junction bases numbered 5, after V lost 4 bases and J lost 5 bases. The CDR3 sequence is 13 residues long. Authors' processing steps: The authors estimated nucleated cell counts from reference gene primer amplification. Profiled with immunoSEQ multiplex PCR; TCRdb holds only in-frame clones, not every one. V and J calls and clone size are given by that table; D and trimming were obtained from the DNA. Of about 69,000 clones in the sample, nearly 80% were seen once. These data belong to a study of blood T cell repertoires in COVID-19. Study as a whole: Sites in the United States, Italy and Spain provided acute and convalescent COVID-19 samples. PBMCs, B-cell-depleted T cells, or T cells were the source of the cDNA or gDNA that made up the material.

Sequencing was done on a sample of peripheral blood. The V and J genes are TRBV28 and TRBJ2-7; 7 positions agree with TRBD1. This clonotype was sampled from a human donor in a cohort sampled during active COVID-19. The CDR3 coding sequence is TGTGCCAGCAGTTCCCGGACAGGCAACGAGCAGTACTTC. Translating gives CASSSRTGNEQYF.